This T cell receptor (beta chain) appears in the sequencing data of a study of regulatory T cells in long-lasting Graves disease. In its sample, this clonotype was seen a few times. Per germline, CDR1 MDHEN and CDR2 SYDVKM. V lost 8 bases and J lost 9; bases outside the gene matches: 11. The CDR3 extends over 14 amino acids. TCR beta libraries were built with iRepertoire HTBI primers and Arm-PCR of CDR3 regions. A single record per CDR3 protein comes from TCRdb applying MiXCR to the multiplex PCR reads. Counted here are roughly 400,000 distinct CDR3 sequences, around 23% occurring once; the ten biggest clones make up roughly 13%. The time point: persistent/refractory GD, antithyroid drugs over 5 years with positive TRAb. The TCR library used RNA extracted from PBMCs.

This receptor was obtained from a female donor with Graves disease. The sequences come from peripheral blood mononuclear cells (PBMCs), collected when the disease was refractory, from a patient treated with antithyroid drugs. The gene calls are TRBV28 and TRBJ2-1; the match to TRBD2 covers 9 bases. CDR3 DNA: TGTGCCAGCTCTACGCCGGGACTAGCTACTGAGCAGTTCTTC. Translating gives CASSTPGLATEQFF.